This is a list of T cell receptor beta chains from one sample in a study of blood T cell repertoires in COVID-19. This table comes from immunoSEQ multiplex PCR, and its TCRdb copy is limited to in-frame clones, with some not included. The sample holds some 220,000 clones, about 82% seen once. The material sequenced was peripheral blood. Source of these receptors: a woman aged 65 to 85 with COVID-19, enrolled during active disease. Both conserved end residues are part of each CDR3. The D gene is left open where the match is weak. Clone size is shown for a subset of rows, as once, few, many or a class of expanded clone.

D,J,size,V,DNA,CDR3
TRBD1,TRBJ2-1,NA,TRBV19,TGTGCCAGTAGTATAGGGGCCAGGGGGCCCCCCTCCTACAATGAGCAGTTCTTC,CASSIGARGPPSYNEQFF
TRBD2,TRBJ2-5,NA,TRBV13,TGTGCCAGCGGACTAGCGGTCGATCACAAAGAGACCCAGTACTTC,CASGLAVDHKETQYF
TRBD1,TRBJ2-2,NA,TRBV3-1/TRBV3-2,TGTGCCAGCAGCCCTACAGGGGAAACGAACACCGGGGAGCTGTTTTTT,CASSPTGETNTGELFF
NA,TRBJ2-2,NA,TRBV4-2,TGTGCCAGCAGCCAAGTCTTAGGGGTGCACACCGGGGAGCTGTTTTTT,CASSQVLGVHTGELFF
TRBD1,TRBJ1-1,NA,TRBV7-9,TGTGCCAGCAGCTTACTCGGCCAGGGGGGAACTGAAGCTTTCTTT,CASSLLGQGGTEAFF
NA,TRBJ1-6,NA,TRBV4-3,TGCGCCAGCAGCCAACGTCTCGTGCAGGGGAATTATAATTCACCCCTCCACTTT,CASSQRLVQGNYNSPLHF
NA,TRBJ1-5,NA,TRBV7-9,TGTGCCAGCAGCTTAGGAACAGGACCATATAGCAATCAGCCCCAGCATTTT,CASSLGTGPYSNQPQHF
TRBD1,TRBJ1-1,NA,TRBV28,TGTGCCAGCAGTTTAGTAGACAGGGGAGGCACTGAAGCTTTCTTT,CASSLVDRGGTEAFF
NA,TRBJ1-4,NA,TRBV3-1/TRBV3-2,TGTGCCAGCAGTCTACAGGGAACTAATGAAAAACTGTTTTTT,CASSLQGTNEKLFF
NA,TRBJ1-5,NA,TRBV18,TGTGCCAGCTCACCAGAGAGGGTAGGACAGCCCCAGCATTTT,CASSPERVGQPQHF
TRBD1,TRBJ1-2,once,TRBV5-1,TGCGCCAGCAGCCTCCAGGGGGCAAACTATGGCTACACCTTC,CASSLQGANYGYTF
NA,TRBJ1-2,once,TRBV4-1,TGCGCCAGCAGCCAAGACGTGACAGGACGTTATGGCTACACCTTC,CASSQDVTGRYGYTF
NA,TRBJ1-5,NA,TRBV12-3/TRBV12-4,TGTGCCAGCAGAAGAATGGGGCACGAGCCCCAGCATTTT,CASRRMGHEPQHF
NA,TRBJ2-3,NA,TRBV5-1,TGCGCCAGCTACTTGGTAGGGGCCGATACGCAGTATTTT,CASYLVGADTQYF
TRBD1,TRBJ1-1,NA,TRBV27,TGTGCCAGCAGTAGGACAGGGGTGAACACTGAAGCTTTCTTT,CASSRTGVNTEAFF
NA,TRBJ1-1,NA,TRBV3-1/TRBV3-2,TGTGCCAGCAGCCCCAGAAACCGCAGTCTGAACACTGAAGCTTTCTTT,CASSPRNRSLNTEAFF
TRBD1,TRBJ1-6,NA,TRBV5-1,TGCGCCAGCAGCTTCGGACAGGGGAATTCACCCCTCCACTTT,CASSFGQGNSPLHF
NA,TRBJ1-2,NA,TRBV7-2,TGTGCCAGCAGCTTAGATAGCTCCTTCAGCTATGGCTACACCTTC,CASSLDSSFSYGYTF
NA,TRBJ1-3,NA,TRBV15,TGTGCCACCAGCAGAGATAGGGGCTACCCCCGGAACACCATATATTTT,CATSRDRGYPRNTIYF
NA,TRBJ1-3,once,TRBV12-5,TGTGCTAGTGGTTTGGGCAGGGGTCTCCGTGAGAGCTCTGGAAACACCATATATTTT,CASGLGRGLRESSGNTIYF
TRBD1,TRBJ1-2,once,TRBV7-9,TGTGCCAGCAGCTTATGGGGAAGGGGGACAGGGCTTAACTATGGCTACACCTTC,CASSLWGRGTGLNYGYTF
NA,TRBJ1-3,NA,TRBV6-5,TGTGCCAGCAGTTACTTCCCGGGGTACGCTGGAAACACCATATATTTT,CASSYFPGYAGNTIYF
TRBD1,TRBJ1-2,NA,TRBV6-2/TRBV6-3,TGTGCCAGCAGTCTGGGACAGTTGCGCTACACCTTC,CASSLGQLRYTF
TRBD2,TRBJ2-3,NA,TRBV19,TGTGCCAGTAGTATTCGCGCTAGCGGTACTAGCACAGATACGCAGTATTTT,CASSIRASGTSTDTQYF
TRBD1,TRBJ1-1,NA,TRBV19,TGTGCCAGTACTCAGGGGGCCGCTGAAGCTTTCTTT,CASTQGAAEAFF
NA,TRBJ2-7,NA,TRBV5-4,TGTGCCAGCAGCTTTAGACAAAGCTACGAGCAGTACTTC,CASSFRQSYEQYF
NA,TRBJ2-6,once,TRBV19,TGTGCCAGTAGTATCGGAGAGTCTCTGAGGGCCAACGTCCTGACTTTC,CASSIGESLRANVLTF
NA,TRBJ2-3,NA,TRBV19,TGTGCCAGTAGTATGGGTCAGGGGCAGACTTATACGCAGTATTTT,CASSMGQGQTYTQYF
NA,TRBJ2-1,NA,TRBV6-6,TGTGCCAGCATGTGGCAGGGCGTCAATGAGCAGTTCTTC,CASMWQGVNEQFF
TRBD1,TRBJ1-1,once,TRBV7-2,TGTGCCAGCAGCTCCCAGACAGGGGGCTACACTGAAGCTTTCTTT,CASSSQTGGYTEAFF
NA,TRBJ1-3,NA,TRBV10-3,TGTGCCTCCTCTGGACTGTATGGAAACACCATATATTTT,CASSGLYGNTIYF
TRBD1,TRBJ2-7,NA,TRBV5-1,TGCGCCAGCAGCAAAGGACAGGGGGGGTCCTACGAGCAGTACTTC,CASSKGQGGSYEQYF
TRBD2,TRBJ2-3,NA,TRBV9,TGTGCCAGCAGCGTAGAAGTTCGGGAGGGGGTTACGCAGTATTTT,CASSVEVREGVTQYF
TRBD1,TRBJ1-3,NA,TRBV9,TGTGCCAGCAGCGTAGCTATCGGGACAGGGCTCTCTGGAAACACCATATATTTT,CASSVAIGTGLSGNTIYF
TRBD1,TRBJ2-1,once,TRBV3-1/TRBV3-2,TGTGCCAGCAGCCAATCGACCGGGACAGGGTACAATGAGCAGTTCTTC,CASSQSTGTGYNEQFF
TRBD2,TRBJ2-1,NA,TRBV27,TGTGCCAGCAGTCCGCCGACTAGCGGAGAGTACAATGAGCAGTTCTTC,CASSPPTSGEYNEQFF
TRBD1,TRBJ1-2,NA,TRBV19,TGTGCCAGTAGTACCATGGACAGGGGGCTGTCGAACTATGGCTACACCTTC,CASSTMDRGLSNYGYTF
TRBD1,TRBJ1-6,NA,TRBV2,TGTGCCAGCAGTAAGGACCCACAGGGGAGTTCACCCCTCCACTTT,CASSKDPQGSSPLHF
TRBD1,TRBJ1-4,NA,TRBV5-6,TGTGCCAGCAGCTCCGGACAGGGGGCTGACTATGAAAAACTGTTTTTT,CASSSGQGADYEKLFF
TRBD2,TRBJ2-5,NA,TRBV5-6,TGTGCCAGCAGCTACCGACTAGCGGGGAGGGAGACCCAGTACTTC,CASSYRLAGRETQYF
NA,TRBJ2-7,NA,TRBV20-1,TGCAGTGCTAGTAAGGCCCGGGGATTTTACGAGCAGTACTTC,CSASKARGFYEQYF
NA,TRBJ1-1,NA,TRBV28,TGTGCCAGCAGTTTAGCCACCGGGACTGAAGCTTTCTTT,CASSLATGTEAFF
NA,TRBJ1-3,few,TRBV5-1,TGCGCCAGCAGCTTTACCGGGTCAGGAAACACCATATATTTT,CASSFTGSGNTIYF
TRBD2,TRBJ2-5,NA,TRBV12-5,TGTGCTAGTGGTTTGGTAATGGAGACTAGCGGGAGAGAGACCCAGTACTTC,CASGLVMETSGRETQYF